This TCR beta chain was obtained from a study of cytomegalovirus exposure and HLA in healthy donors. This clone was picked up one time. This PCR relied on a set of 60 Vbeta primers and 13 Jbeta primers. Data came from immunoSEQ multiplex PCR; TCRdb stores just in-frame clones and leaves some out. The table lists around 180,000 clones, about four fifths of them singletons. Germline CDR1 and CDR2: MNHNS and SASEGT. The CDR3 runs 16 residues. The rearrangement joins TRBV6-1 to TRBJ2-5; 8 nucleotides line up with TRBD1. The end of the DNA fits TRBJ2-7 better, so the J call may be wrong. The receptor comes from a young man in good health and CMV-seronegative. The sequencing sample was made of PBMCs. Here the CDR3 reads CASSGGDRFFSYEQYF. The CDR3 nucleotides are TGTGCCAGCAGTGGGGGGGACAGGTTTTTCTCCTACGAGCAGTACTTC.